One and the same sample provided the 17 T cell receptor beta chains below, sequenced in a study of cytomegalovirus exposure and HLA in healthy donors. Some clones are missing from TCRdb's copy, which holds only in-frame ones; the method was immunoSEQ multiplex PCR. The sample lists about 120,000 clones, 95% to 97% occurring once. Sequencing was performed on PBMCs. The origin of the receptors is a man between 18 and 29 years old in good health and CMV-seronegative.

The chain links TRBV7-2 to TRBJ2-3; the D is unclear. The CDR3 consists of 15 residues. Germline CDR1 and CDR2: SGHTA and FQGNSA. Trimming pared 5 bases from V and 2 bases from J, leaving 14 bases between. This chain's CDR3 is CASSGAMGVTDTQYF. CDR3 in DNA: TGTGCCAGCAGCGGAGCAATGGGTGTCACAGATACGCAGTATTTT.

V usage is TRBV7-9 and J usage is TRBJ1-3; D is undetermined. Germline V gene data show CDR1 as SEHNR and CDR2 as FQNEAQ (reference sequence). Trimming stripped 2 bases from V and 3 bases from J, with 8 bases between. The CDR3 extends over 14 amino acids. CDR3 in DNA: TGTGCCAGCAGCTTATCAAACAGTGGAAACACCATATATTTT. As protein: CASSLSNSGNTIYF.

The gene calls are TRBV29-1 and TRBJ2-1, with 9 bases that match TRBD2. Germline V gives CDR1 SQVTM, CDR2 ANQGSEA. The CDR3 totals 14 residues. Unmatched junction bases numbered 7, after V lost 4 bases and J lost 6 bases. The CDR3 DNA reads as TGCAGCGTTGTCGGCCCGGGACTAGCCAATGAGCAGTTCTTC. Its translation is CSVVGPGLANEQFF.

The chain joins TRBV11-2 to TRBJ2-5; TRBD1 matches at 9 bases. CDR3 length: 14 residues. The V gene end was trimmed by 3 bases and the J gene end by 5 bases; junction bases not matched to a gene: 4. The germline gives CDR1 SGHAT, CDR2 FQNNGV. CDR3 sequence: CASSLGQGRETQYF. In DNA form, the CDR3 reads TGTGCCAGCAGCTTGGGACAGGGAAGGGAGACCCAGTACTTC.

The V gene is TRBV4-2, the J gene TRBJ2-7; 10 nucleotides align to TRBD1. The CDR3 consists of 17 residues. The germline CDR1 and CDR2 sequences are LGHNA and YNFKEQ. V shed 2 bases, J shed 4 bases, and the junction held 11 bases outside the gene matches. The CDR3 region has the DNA TGTGCCAGCAGCCAAATAACCGGGACAGGGGCCAGGTACGAGCAGTACTTC. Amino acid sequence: CASSQITGTGARYEQYF.

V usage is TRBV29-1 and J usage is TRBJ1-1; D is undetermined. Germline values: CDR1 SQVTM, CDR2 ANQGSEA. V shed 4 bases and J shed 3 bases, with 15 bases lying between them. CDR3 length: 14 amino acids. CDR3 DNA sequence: TGCAGCGTTGGGCGAAAGGGAGGGTACACTGAAGCTTTCTTT. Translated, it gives CSVGRKGGYTEAFF.

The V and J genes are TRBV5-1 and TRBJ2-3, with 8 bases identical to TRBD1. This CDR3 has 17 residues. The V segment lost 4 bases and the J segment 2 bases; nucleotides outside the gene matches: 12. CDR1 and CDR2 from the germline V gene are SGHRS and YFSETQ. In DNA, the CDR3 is TGCGCCAGCAGCCCTAGACAGGGGCCCTCCTCCACAGATACGCAGTATTTT. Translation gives CASSPRQGPSSTDTQYF.

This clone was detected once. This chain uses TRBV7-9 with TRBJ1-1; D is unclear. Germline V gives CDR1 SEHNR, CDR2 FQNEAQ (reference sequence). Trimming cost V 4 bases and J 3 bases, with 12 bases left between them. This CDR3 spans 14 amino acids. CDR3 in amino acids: CASSYDWVDTEAFF. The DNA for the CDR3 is TGTGCCAGCAGCTACGACTGGGTCGACACTGAAGCTTTCTTT.

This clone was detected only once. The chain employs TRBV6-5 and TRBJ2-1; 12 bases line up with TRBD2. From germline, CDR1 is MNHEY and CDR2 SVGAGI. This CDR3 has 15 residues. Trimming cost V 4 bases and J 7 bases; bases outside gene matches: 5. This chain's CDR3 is CASSLTSGRYNEQFF. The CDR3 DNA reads TGTGCCAGCAGTTTGACTAGCGGGAGATATAATGAGCAGTTCTTC.

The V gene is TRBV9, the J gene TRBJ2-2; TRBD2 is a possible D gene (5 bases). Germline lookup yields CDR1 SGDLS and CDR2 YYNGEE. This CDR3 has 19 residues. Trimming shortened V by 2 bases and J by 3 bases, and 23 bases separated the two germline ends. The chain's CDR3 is CASSVKEAPSLSDTGELFF. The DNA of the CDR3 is TGTGCCAGCAGCGTTAAGGAGGCACCATCCTTATCGGACACCGGGGAGCTGTTTTTT.

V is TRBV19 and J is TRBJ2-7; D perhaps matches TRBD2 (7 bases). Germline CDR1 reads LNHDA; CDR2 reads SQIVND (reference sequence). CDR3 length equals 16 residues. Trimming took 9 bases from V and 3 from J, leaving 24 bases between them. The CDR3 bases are TGTGCCAGCACACCGCGGGGGCGACCAATCTACTACGAGCAGTACTTC. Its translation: CASTPRGRPIYYEQYF. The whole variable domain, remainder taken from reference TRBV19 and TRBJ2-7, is DGGITQSPKYLFRKEGQNVTLSCEQNLNHDAMYWYRQDPGQGLRLIYYSQIVNDFQKGDIAEGYSVSREKKESFPLTVTSAQKNPTAFYLCASTPRGRPIYYEQYFGPGTRLTVT.

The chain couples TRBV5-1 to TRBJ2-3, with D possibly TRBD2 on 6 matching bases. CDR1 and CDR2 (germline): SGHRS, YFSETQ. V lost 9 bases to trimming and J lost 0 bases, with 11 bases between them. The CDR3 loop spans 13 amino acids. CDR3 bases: TGCGCCACCGGGGACTCGAGCACAGATACGCAGTATTTT. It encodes CATGDSSTDTQYF.

This CDR3 is CASSPYRVGTDTQYF. The DNA of the CDR3 is TGCGCCAGCAGCCCATACAGGGTTGGCACAGATACGCAGTATTTT. The chain uses TRBV5-1 and TRBJ2-3; maybe TRBD1 (6 bases). The CDR3 is 15 residues long. Trimming pared 4 bases from V and 1 base from J, leaving 13 bases between. In germline, CDR1 is SGHRS, CDR2 YFSETQ.

The CDR3 region has the DNA TGTGCCAGCAGCCGCGGGACAGGGGGGATCTACGAGCAGTACTTC. As protein: CASSRGTGGIYEQYF. The V call is TRBV6-5, the J call TRBJ2-7, with 11 bases fitting TRBD1. Germline lookup yields CDR1 MNHEY and CDR2 SVGAGI. The CDR3 runs to 15 residues. The V gene end was trimmed by 6 bases and the J gene end by 3 bases; junction bases not matched to a gene: 7.

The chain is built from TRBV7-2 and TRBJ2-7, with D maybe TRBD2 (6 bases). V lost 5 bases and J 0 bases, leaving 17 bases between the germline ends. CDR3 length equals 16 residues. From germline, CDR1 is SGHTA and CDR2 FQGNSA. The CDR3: CASSQPWGRSSYEQYF. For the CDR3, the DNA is TGTGCCAGCAGCCAACCCTGGGGGAGGAGCTCCTACGAGCAGTACTTC.

CDR3 sequence (DNA): TGCGCCAGCAGCCAAGAGGGACAGGGTAGCTCCTACAATGAGCAGTTCTTC. It encodes CASSQEGQGSSYNEQFF. The rearrangement uses TRBV4-1 and TRBJ2-1; the match to TRBD1 covers 9 bases. V trimming: 0 bases; J trimming: 0 bases; junction bases outside the gene matches: 3. This CDR3 has 17 residues. Per the germline V gene, CDR1 is MGHRA and CDR2 is YSYEKL.

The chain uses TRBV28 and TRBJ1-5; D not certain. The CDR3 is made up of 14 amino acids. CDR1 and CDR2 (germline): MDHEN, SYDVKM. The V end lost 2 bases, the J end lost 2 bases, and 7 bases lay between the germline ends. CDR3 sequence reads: CASSLGPRNQPQHF. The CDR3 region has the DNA TGTGCCAGCAGTTTAGGCCCCCGCAATCAGCCCCAGCATTTT.